Listed below are T cell receptor beta chains from one sample, sequenced in a study of blood T cell repertoires in COVID-19. Method: immunoSEQ multiplex PCR; TCRdb's copy keeps in-frame clones and lacks some. The table shows 490,000 or so clones, with roughly nine tenths occurring only once. The source material was PBMCs or T cells enriched from blood (not recorded which). The source of these receptors is a woman aged 55-69 years who had recovered from COVID-19. Each CDR3 is given with its conserved first and last residue. The order of the fields is V gene, J gene, clone size, CDR3 length, D gene, CDR3 protein, CDR3 DNA. A D gene is named only where the DNA matches it firmly. Size values are once, few and many counts, or a class for expanded clones, and some rows have none.

TRBV11-3,TRBJ1-1,NA,15,NA,CASSPLAGSNTEAFF,TGTGCCAGCAGCCCACTAGCAGGGTCGAACACTGAAGCTTTCTTT
TRBV10-2,TRBJ1-2,NA,16,TRBD1,CASTPLLVGTGSGYTF,TGCGCCAGCACCCCCCTACTGGTCGGGACAGGGAGTGGCTACACCTTC
TRBV19,TRBJ1-2,NA,13,TRBD1,CASRNRGGYGYTF,TGTGCCAGTAGAAACAGGGGCGGCTATGGCTACACCTTC
TRBV9,TRBJ1-3,NA,16,NA,CASSVSPLVSGNTIYF,TGTGCCAGCAGCGTTTCCCCCCTAGTCTCTGGAAACACCATATATTTT
TRBV9,TRBJ2-2,NA,17,TRBD1,CASSVGGTGSNTGELFF,TGTGCCAGCAGCGTAGGTGGGACAGGGTCGAACACCGGGGAGCTGTTTTTT
TRBV5-1,TRBJ2-1,once,12,NA,CASSFYDNEQFF,TGCGCCAGCAGCTTCTATGACAATGAGCAGTTCTTC
TRBV7-2,TRBJ2-3,NA,16,TRBD1,CASSLQGKSRTDTQYF,TGTGCCAGCAGCCTACAGGGGAAATCCCGCACAGATACGCAGTATTTT
TRBV2,TRBJ2-4,NA,14,NA,CASSISNTENIQYF,TGTGCCAGCAGTATCTCCAATACAGAAAACATTCAGTACTTC
TRBV6-4,TRBJ2-1,NA,16,TRBD1,CASSDRWDRGINEQFF,TGTGCCAGCAGTGACCGGTGGGACAGGGGGATCAATGAGCAGTTCTTC
TRBV2,TRBJ1-1,NA,13,NA,CASSAQGSTEAFF,TGTGCCAGCAGTGCACAGGGCAGCACTGAAGCTTTCTTT
TRBV30,TRBJ2-2,NA,14,NA,CAWNRGTNTGELFF,TGTGCCTGGAATCGGGGTACAAACACCGGGGAGCTGTTTTTT
TRBV5-1,TRBJ2-5,NA,15,NA,CASSSGTGGKETQYF,TGCGCCAGCAGCTCCGGGACTGGGGGGAAAGAGACCCAGTACTTC
TRBV11-3,TRBJ2-1,once,17,NA,CASSLVPARRGWLEQFF,TGTGCCAGCAGCTTAGTACCCGCCCGCAGGGGTTGGTTGGAGCAGTTCTTC
TRBV4-1,TRBJ1-4,NA,13,NA,CASSLQVNEKLFF,TGCGCCAGCAGCCTCCAGGTTAATGAAAAACTGTTTTTT
TRBV7-2,TRBJ2-3,NA,16,TRBD2,CASSSTLGLAVDTQYF,TGTGCCAGCAGCTCAACACTTGGACTAGCGGTTGATACGCAGTATTTT
TRBV5-1,TRBJ2-3,NA,13,NA,CASREGWEDTQYF,TGCGCCAGCAGGGAGGGGTGGGAAGATACGCAGTATTTT
TRBV6-5,TRBJ1-1,NA,13,TRBD1,CASRKQGVTEAFF,TGTGCCAGCAGGAAACAGGGGGTCACTGAAGCTTTCTTT
TRBV12-3/TRBV12-4,TRBJ1-2,once,12,TRBD1,CASSLTGTGYTF,TGTGCCAGCAGTTTGACAGGGACGGGCTACACCTTC
TRBV19,TRBJ2-3,NA,13,NA,CASSIFRADTQYF,TGTGCCAGTAGTATATTCAGGGCAGATACGCAGTATTTT
TRBV6-1,TRBJ1-6,few,15,NA,CASSEWQTTNSPLHF,TGTGCCAGCAGTGAATGGCAGACTACTAATTCACCCCTCCACTTT
TRBV2,TRBJ2-7,NA,17,NA,CASSVVGGVKGEYEQYF,TGTGCCAGCAGTGTGGTGGGGGGTGTTAAAGGGGAGTACGAGCAGTACTTC
TRBV5-8,TRBJ1-6,few,18,TRBD1,CASSLVGQGSSYNSPLHF,TGTGCCAGCAGCTTGGTAGGACAGGGAAGCTCCTATAATTCACCCCTCCACTTT
TRBV21-1,TRBJ2-3,NA,18,NA,CASSARLYGAGGTDTQYF,TGTGCCAGCAGCGCCCGGCTTTATGGGGCGGGGGGCACAGATACGCAGTATTTT
TRBV27,TRBJ2-1,NA,15,TRBD2,CASSSSGGPYNEQFF,TGTGCCAGCAGTTCTAGCGGGGGGCCTTACAATGAGCAGTTCTTC
TRBV3-1/TRBV3-2,TRBJ1-1,NA,13,NA,CASSHSGRYEAFF,TGTGCCAGCAGCCACAGCGGGAGGTATGAAGCTTTCTTT
TRBV12-5,TRBJ1-4,once,15,TRBD1,CASGSGQGLNEKLFF,TGTGCTAGTGGTTCGGGACAGGGCCTTAATGAAAAACTGTTTTTT
TRBV6-5,TRBJ2-7,NA,16,NA,CASSYGSDSPAYEQYF,TGTGCCAGCAGTTACGGGTCCGACAGTCCTGCCTACGAGCAGTACTTC
TRBV3-1/TRBV3-2,TRBJ2-3,NA,15,NA,CASSRPGVSTDTQYF,TGTGCCAGCAGCCGACCGGGGGTCTCCACAGATACGCAGTATTTT
TRBV6-6,TRBJ1-2,NA,15,NA,CASRLRNGQGFGYTF,TGTGCCAGCAGACTAAGGAACGGGCAGGGGTTTGGCTACACCTTC
TRBV5-4,TRBJ1-1,NA,15,NA,CASSRTTTGNTEAFF,TGTGCCAGCAGCCGAACCACCACAGGGAACACTGAAGCTTTCTTT
TRBV7-9,TRBJ2-3,NA,16,NA,CASTARSPISTDTQYF,TGTGCCAGCACCGCTCGTTCCCCTATCAGCACAGATACGCAGTATTTT
TRBV5-1,TRBJ2-3,NA,16,TRBD2,CASSSLAGTNTDTQYF,TGCGCCAGCAGCTCCCTAGCGGGGACGAACACAGATACGCAGTATTTT
TRBV9,TRBJ2-7,NA,15,TRBD2,CASSVSGATSYEQYF,TGTGCCAGCAGCGTAAGCGGGGCAACCTCCTACGAGCAGTACTTC
TRBV12-3/TRBV12-4,TRBJ2-3,NA,12,NA,CASRVGGDTQYF,TGTGCCAGCAGGGTAGGGGGAGATACGCAGTATTTT
TRBV2,TRBJ2-7,NA,15,TRBD1,CASSERTGVSYEQYF,TGTGCCAGCAGTGAAAGGACAGGGGTCTCCTACGAGCAGTACTTC
TRBV4-1,TRBJ1-2,NA,17,TRBD1,CASKQPGQGPRDYGYTF,TGCGCCAGCAAACAGCCGGGACAGGGGCCTCGTGACTATGGCTACACCTTC
TRBV6-1,TRBJ2-3,NA,14,NA,CASSDYRGTDTQYF,TGTGCCAGCAGTGATTACAGGGGCACAGATACGCAGTATTTT
TRBV2,TRBJ2-1,NA,15,TRBD2,CASSEAGEGYNEQFF,TGTGCCAGCAGTGAAGCGGGGGAGGGGTACAATGAGCAGTTCTTC
TRBV4-1,TRBJ1-3,NA,14,NA,CASSPGGAGNTIYF,TGCGCCAGCAGCCCGGGGGGCGCAGGAAACACCATATATTTT
TRBV2,TRBJ2-5,few,12,NA,CASSQGRETQYF,TGTGCCAGCAGTCAGGGTAGAGAGACCCAGTACTTC
TRBV19,TRBJ1-2,once,15,NA,CASNEGTEGYYGYTF,TGTGCCAGTAACGAGGGGACGGAGGGATACTATGGCTACACCTTC
TRBV5-1,TRBJ2-2,NA,16,NA,CASSPSGTPTTGELFF,TGCGCCAGCAGCCCCTCCGGGACTCCCACCACCGGGGAGCTGTTTTTT
TRBV21-1,TRBJ1-2,NA,18,NA,CASSKAPGSSFGSYGYTF,TGTGCCAGCAGCAAAGCACCGGGAAGTAGTTTCGGTTCCTATGGCTACACCTTC